This T cell receptor (beta chain) appears in the sequencing data of a study of T cells in Graves' hyperthyroidism and ophthalmopathy (dated by TCRdb to the late 2010s). In the study overall: Peripheral blood was sampled at the time of initial diagnosis, prior to any treatment. Prospective prediction of ophthalmopathy was tested in an independent validation cohort consisting of 18 to 20 hyperthyroidism patients and around 16 patients who later progressed to ophthalmopathy. The paper describes TCR Vbeta CDR3 sequencing of 135 peripheral blood samples, made up of approximately 40 ophthalmopathy patients, around 78 hyperthyroidism patients and 17 progressor patients. The study also compared thyroid tissue and blood T-cell repertoires from over 5 Graves' hyperthyroidism patients. A discovery cohort of approximately 100 patients, about 44 with Graves' ophthalmopathy and approximately 57 with stable Graves' hyperthyroidism, was used to find distinguishing TCR V-J signatures. The 95 to 100 discovery patients were randomly split 7:3 into training and test sets. Following sampling, methimazole starting at 30 mg daily was given to hyperthyroidism patients, and high-dose intravenous methylprednisolone was given to ophthalmopathy patients. Points the paper makes about the study in general: During validation, the model predicted progression to ophthalmopathy a median of around 7 months ahead of onset, with roughly 65% sensitivity and 72% to 80% specificity. Sample size was not statistically predetermined, and investigators were not blinded to group allocation. Blood samples also contained most of the expanded thyroid clonotypes (frequency above 0.001), which suggests that blood repertoires may reflect thyroid immune responses. A model built on a 13 V-J signature distinguished ophthalmopathy from stable hyperthyroidism, reaching around 88% sensitivity and around 81% specificity in cross-validation and 80%/75% in testing.

A patient counted as having stable Graves' hyperthyroidism if no progression to ophthalmopathy occurred over 18 months of follow-up. Hyperthyroidism patients were newly diagnosed, with disease duration under 2 months, and aged 18 to 65 years. Any patient with an uncontrolled infection, another autoimmune disease, pregnancy or lactation was excluded. Diagnoses were based on clinical symptoms, serum thyroxine and TRAb, thyroid ultrasound and orbital computed tomography. Ficoll-Paque density gradient centrifugation was used to isolate PBMCs from 9.5 to 10 ml of fresh peripheral blood. Total RNA was extracted using Trizol reagent, and RNA quality was assessed on an Agilent 2100 Bioanalyzer. The TCR beta CDR3 regions were amplified from the RNA transcripts. The TCR CDR3 was subjected to a first round of RT-PCR using the HTBI primer set and the Qiagen OneStep RT-PCR kit. Libraries were constructed in a second round of multiplex PCR, after which size selection and purification were performed. Libraries were sequenced paired-end with 100 bp reads on an Illumina HiSeq2000. Per the authors' processing: SOAPnuke was used to process the raw data, removing reads that contained adapters or uncalled bases, had a mean Phred below 15, or lacked an exact match to the constant primer or identifier. COPE v1.2.5 was used to merge the high-quality paired reads, and each unique nucleotide sequence was defined as a clonotype. MiTCR v1.1 was used to align the clonotypes against IMGT TRBV, TRBD and TRBJ reference segments. The analysis was restricted to V-J combinations with a frequency above 0.0001, which together covered just over 99% of the repertoires. A TCS score was defined as the ratio of F50 (clonal expansion) to E x V (chaos), with BLOSUM62-based TCRdist applied between CDR3 peptides within each V-J. Welch's t-statistics and random forest reduced 500 to 650 V-J features to around 14, which were used in a naive Bayes classifier (R e1071). TCRdb trimmed the raw reads at Q25, called clones with MiXCR and kept productive beta chains. Identical CDR3 proteins give one entry, which carries the most common genes and DNA. The V and J calls reflect TCRdb's pipeline rather than the authors' work. Counted in this sample were approximately 420,000 distinct CDR3 sequences; under 15% of them appeared once. In total, the top ten clones hold 32% of the sample.

At least ten counts were recorded for this clonotype. The antigen it recognizes is unknown. Per-nucleotide qualities are absent, and no much larger clonotype sits a single base away. The CDR3 measures 14 amino acids from cysteine to phenylalanine. Only the CDR3 part of the read is kept: 42 bases, read in frame from the first base. From a lookup of the germline V gene (reference sequence), CDR1 and CDR2 are DFQATT and SNEGSKA. V loses 6 bases, J loses 1 base, and the germline ends lie 14 bases apart. The sequence was obtained from a woman in her twenties or thirties with Graves' hyperthyroidism. In this chain, TRBV20-1 is recombined with TRBJ2-3; the D gene is unclear. The sequencing input was blood. The nucleotide sequence is given as TGCAGTGCCCAAGTTCCGGGCCGCACAGATACGCAGTATTTT. It is translated as CSAQVPGRTDTQYF.